This TCR beta chain came from a study of immune evolution from preneoplasia to lung adenocarcinoma. The data were produced by immunoSEQ multiplex PCR, yet TCRdb's version contains in-frame clones alone and is incomplete. The data hold some 3,600 clones, with 77% observed a single time. This CDR3 contains 13 residues. Trimming pared 0 bases from V and 7 bases from J, leaving 11 bases between. CDR1 is SGDLS, CDR2 YYNGEE, per germline. The sequenced sample consisted of FFPE adjacent normal lung tissue. This clonotype was sampled from an older person with lung adenocarcinoma. The chain carries TRBV9 and TRBJ2-7; no definite D call. CDR3 residues: CASSVVGVGEQYF. DNA for the CDR3: TGTGCCAGCAGCGTAGTAGGAGTTGGGGAGCAGTACTTC.